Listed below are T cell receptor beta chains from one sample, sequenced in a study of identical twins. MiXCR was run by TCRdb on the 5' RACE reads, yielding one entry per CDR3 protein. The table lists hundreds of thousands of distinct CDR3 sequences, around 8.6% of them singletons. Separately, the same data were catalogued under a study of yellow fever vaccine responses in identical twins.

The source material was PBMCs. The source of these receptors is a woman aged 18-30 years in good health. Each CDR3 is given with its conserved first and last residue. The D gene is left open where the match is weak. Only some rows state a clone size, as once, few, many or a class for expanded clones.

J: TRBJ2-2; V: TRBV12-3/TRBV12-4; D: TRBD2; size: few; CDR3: CASSRAASGSSGELFF; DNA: TGTGCCAGCAGCCGGGCGGCTAGCGGGAGTTCCGGGGAGCTGTTTTTT
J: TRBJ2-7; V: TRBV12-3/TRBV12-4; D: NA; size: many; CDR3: CASSLYQLYEQYF; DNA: TGTGCCAGCAGTTTGTACCAGTTATACGAGCAGTACTTC
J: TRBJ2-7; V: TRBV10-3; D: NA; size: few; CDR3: CAISENSVAGSYEQYF; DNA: TGTGCCATCAGTGAGAATTCGGTGGCAGGGAGCTACGAGCAGTACTTC
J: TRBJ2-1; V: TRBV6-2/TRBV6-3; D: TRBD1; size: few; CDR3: CASRSRQGGSNEQFF; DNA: TGTGCCAGCAGGTCCAGACAGGGCGGAAGCAATGAGCAGTTCTTC
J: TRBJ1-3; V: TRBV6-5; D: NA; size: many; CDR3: CASRFSDGNTIYF; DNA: TGTGCCAGCAGGTTCTCGGATGGAAACACCATATATTTT
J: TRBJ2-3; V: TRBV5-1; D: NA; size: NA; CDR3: CASRGVEALTDTQYF; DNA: TGCGCCAGCAGGGGGGTTGAGGCCCTCACAGATACGCAGTATTTT
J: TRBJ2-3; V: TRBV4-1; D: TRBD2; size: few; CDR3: CASSQEAGSTDTQYF; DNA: TGCGCCAGCAGCCAAGAAGCGGGGAGCACAGATACGCAGTATTTT
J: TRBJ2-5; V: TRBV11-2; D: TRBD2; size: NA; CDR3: CASSSGTSGGTQYF; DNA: TGTGCCAGCAGCTCCGGGACTAGCGGGGGGACCCAGTACTTC
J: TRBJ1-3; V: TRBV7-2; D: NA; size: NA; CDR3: CASSPDSSSGNTIYF; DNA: TGTGCCAGCAGCCCGGACAGTTCCTCTGGAAACACCATATATTTT
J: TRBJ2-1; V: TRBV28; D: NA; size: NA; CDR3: CASSPSLRRTVYNEQFF; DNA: TGTGCCAGCAGTCCGAGCCTGAGGAGGACCGTATACAATGAGCAGTTCTTC
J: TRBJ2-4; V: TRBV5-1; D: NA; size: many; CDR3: CASSLDIKNIQYF; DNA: TGCGCCAGCAGCTTGGATATTAAAAACATTCAGTACTTC
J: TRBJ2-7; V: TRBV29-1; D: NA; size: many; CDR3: CSVLDNYEQYF; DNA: TGCAGCGTTTTGGACAACTACGAGCAGTACTTC
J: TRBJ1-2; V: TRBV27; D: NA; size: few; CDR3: CASSFGTNYGYTF; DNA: TGTGCCAGCAGTTTCGGGACGAACTATGGCTACACCTTC
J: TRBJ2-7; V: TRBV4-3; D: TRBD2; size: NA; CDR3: CASSQAIAGSSYEQYF; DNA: TGCGCCAGCAGCCAGGCTATAGCGGGGAGCTCCTACGAGCAGTACTTC
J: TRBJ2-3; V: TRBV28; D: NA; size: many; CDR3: CASREGDHSTDTQYF; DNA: TGTGCCAGCAGGGAGGGGGACCATAGCACAGATACGCAGTATTTT
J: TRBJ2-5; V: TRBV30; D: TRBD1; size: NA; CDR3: CASTPGQGRETQYF; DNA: TGTGCCTCCACTCCGGGACAGGGAAGGGAGACCCAGTACTTC
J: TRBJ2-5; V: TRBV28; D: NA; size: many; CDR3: CASRPTGAVETQYF; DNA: TGTGCCAGCAGGCCGACAGGTGCCGTAGAGACCCAGTACTTC
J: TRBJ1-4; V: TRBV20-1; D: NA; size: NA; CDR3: CSARSVWLAEKLFF; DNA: TGCAGTGCTAGGTCTGTATGGTTGGCAGAAAAACTGTTTTTT
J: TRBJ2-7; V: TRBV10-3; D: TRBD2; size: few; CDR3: CAISALAGAQYEQYF; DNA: TGTGCCATCAGCGCTCTAGCGGGAGCTCAGTACGAGCAGTACTTC
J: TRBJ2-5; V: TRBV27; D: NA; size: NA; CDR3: CASSLSGFLPGETQYF; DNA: TGTGCCAGCAGCCTATCGGGCTTCCTACCGGGTGAGACCCAGTACTTC
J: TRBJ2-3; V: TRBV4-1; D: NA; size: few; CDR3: CASSQDRASDTQYF; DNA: TGCGCCAGCAGCCAAGATAGGGCCTCGGATACGCAGTATTTT
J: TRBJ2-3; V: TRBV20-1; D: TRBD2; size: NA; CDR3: CSRSPSGGDTQYF; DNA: TGCAGTCGGTCGCCTAGCGGGGGAGATACGCAGTATTTT
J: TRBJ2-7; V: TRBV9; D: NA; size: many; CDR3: CASSRFEGYEQYF; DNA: TGTGCCAGCAGCCGCTTCGAAGGCTACGAGCAGTACTTC
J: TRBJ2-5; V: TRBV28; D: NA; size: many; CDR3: CASSLGFSRTRGKTQYF; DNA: TGTGCCAGCAGTTTAGGTTTTTCTCGGACAAGGGGAAAGACCCAGTACTTC
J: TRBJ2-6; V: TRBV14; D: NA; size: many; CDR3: CASSLLREGGANVLTF; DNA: TGTGCCAGCAGCCTCCTGAGGGAAGGTGGGGCCAACGTCCTGACTTTC
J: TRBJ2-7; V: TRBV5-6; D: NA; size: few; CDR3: CASSLRRDEQYF; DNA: TGTGCCAGCAGCTTGCGGAGGGACGAGCAGTACTTC
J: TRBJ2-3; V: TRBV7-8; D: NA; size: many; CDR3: CASSLEGSADTQYF; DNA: TGTGCCAGCAGCTTAGAGGGGAGCGCAGATACGCAGTATTTT
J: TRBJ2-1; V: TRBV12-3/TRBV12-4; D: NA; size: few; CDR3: CASSPSLPSYNEQFF; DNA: TGTGCCAGCAGTCCGTCACTCCCCTCCTACAATGAGCAGTTCTTC
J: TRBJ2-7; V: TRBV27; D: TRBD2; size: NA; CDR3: CASGLGQTYEQYF; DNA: TGTGCCAGCGGACTAGGTCAGACCTACGAGCAGTACTTC
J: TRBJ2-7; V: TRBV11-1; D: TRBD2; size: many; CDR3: CASRPAGGKGDRPYEQYF; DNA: TGTGCCAGCAGGCCTGCGGGGGGAAAAGGGGATCGCCCCTACGAGCAGTACTTC
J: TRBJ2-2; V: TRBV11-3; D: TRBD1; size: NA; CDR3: CASSSGQSTGELFF; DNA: TGTGCCAGCAGCTCGGGACAGTCAACCGGGGAGCTGTTTTTT
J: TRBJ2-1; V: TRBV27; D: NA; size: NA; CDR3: CASNSFGSVNEQFF; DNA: TGTGCCAGCAATTCTTTCGGCTCGGTCAATGAGCAGTTCTTC
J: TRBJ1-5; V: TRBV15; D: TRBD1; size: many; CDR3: CATSRSTGTGNQPQHF; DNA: TGTGCCACCAGCAGATCAACCGGGACAGGCAATCAGCCCCAGCATTTT
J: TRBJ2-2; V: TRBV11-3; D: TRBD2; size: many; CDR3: CASSSRLAGAGELFF; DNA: TGTGCCAGCAGCTCGAGACTAGCGGGAGCCGGGGAGCTGTTTTTT
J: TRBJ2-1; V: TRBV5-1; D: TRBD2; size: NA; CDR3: CASSLGIAGGPYNEQFF; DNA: TGCGCCAGCAGCTTGGGTATAGCGGGAGGGCCCTACAATGAGCAGTTCTTC
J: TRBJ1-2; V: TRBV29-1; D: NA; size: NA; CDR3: CSVELTGYYGYTF; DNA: TGCAGCGTTGAACTGACCGGGTATTATGGCTACACCTTC
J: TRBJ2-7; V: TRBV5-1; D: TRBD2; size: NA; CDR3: CASSRGTRSDEQYF; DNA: TGCGCCAGCAGCAGAGGGACTAGGTCAGACGAGCAGTACTTC
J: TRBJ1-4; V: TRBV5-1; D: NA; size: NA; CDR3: CASSISGSPNEKLFF; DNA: TGCGCCAGCAGCATATCAGGGAGCCCTAATGAAAAACTGTTTTTT
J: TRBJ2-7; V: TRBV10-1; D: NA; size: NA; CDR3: CASSDNLARAGEQYF; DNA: TGCGCCAGCAGTGATAATCTCGCCAGGGCAGGCGAGCAGTACTTC
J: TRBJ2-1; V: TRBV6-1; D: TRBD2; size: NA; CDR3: CASKPSGGNNEQFF; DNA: TGTGCCAGCAAGCCCAGCGGGGGAAACAATGAGCAGTTCTTC
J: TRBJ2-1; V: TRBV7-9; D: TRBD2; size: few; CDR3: CASSHPLGLAPFF; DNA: TGTGCCAGCAGCCACCCCCTGGGACTAGCGCCGTTCTTC
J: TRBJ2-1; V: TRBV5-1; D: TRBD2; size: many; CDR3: CASSFQAGGLGNEQFF; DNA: TGCGCCAGCAGCTTCCAGGCGGGAGGGCTAGGCAATGAGCAGTTCTTC
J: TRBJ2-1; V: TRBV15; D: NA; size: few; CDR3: CATSRDWDEQFF; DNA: TGTGCCACCAGCAGAGATTGGGATGAGCAGTTCTTC
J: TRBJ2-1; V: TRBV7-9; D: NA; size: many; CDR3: CASSSKPKEGNEQFF; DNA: TGTGCCAGCAGCTCGAAGCCGAAAGAGGGCAATGAGCAGTTCTTC
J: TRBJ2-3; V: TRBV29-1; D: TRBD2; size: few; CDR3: CSVEGLADTQYF; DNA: TGCAGCGTTGAGGGACTAGCGGATACGCAGTATTTT
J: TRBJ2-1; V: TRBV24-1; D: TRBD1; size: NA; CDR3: CATRSEGAAGEQFF; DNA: TGTGCCACCAGGTCAGAGGGGGCCGCGGGTGAGCAGTTCTTC
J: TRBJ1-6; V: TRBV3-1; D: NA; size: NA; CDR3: CASSQPSGGSPLHF; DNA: TGTGCCAGCAGCCAGCCGTCCGGGGGGTCACCCCTCCACTTT